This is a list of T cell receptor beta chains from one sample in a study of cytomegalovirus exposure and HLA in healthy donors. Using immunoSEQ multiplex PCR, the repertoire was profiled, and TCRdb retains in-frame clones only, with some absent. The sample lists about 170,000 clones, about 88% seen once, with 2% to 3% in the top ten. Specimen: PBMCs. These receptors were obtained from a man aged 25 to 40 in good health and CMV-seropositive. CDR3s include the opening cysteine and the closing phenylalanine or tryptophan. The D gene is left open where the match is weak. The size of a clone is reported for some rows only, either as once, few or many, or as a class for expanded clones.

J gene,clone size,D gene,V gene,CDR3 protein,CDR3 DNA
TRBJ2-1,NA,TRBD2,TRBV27,CASRVAGGPDNEQFF,TGTGCCAGCCGCGTAGCGGGAGGGCCAGACAATGAGCAGTTCTTC
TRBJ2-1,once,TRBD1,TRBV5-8,CASSLEIYRDRGNNEQFF,TGTGCCAGCAGCTTGGAAATCTACCGGGACAGGGGTAACAATGAGCAGTTCTTC
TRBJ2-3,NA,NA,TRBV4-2,CASSQTTATDTQYF,TGTGCCAGCAGCCAAACTACCGCCACAGATACGCAGTATTTT
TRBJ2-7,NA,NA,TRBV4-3,CASSQDAAGTYEQYF,TGCGCCAGCAGCCAAGATGCGGCAGGGACCTACGAGCAGTACTTC
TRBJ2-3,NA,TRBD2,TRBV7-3,CASSLLPSGDGTDTQYF,TGTGCCAGCAGCTTACTCCCCAGCGGGGATGGGACAGATACGCAGTATTTT
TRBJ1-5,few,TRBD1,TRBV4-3,CASSQHYGQGANQPQHF,TGCGCCAGCAGCCAACATTACGGACAGGGGGCGAATCAGCCCCAGCATTTT
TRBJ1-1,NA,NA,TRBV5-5,CASSPKWGQNTEAFF,TGTGCCAGCAGCCCAAAGTGGGGACAGAACACTGAAGCTTTCTTT
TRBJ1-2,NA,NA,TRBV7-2,CASSLGRYGYTF,TGTGCCAGCAGCTTAGGCCGGTATGGCTACACCTTC
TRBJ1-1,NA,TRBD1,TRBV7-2,CASSLVTGLYLNTEAFF,TGTGCCAGCAGCTTAGTGACAGGGCTTTATCTGAACACTGAAGCTTTCTTT
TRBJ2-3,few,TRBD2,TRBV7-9,CASSPGLGDTQYF,TGTGCCAGCAGCCCGGGACTAGGAGATACGCAGTATTTT
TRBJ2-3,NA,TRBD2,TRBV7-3,CASSSLAGGTDTQYF,TGTGCCAGCAGCTCACTAGCGGGAGGCACAGATACGCAGTATTTT
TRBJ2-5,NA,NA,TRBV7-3,CASSLNTGGETQYF,TGTGCCAGCAGCTTGAATACCGGCGGGGAGACCCAGTACTTC
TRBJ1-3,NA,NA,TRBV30,CAWRIQGAGNTIYF,TGTGCCTGGAGGATACAGGGAGCTGGAAACACCATATATTTT
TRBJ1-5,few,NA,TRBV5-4,CASSLQGNNQPQHF,TGTGCCAGCAGCTTGCAGGGAAACAATCAGCCCCAGCATTTT
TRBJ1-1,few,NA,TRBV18,CASSLNREGTEAFF,TGTGCCAGCTCACTGAACAGGGAGGGCACTGAAGCTTTCTTT
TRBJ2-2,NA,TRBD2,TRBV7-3,CASSVAGYGELFF,TGTGCCAGCAGCGTAGCGGGATACGGGGAGCTGTTTTTT
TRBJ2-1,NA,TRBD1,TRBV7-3,CASSSSGQNNEQFF,TGTGCCAGCAGCTCCTCGGGACAGAACAATGAGCAGTTCTTC